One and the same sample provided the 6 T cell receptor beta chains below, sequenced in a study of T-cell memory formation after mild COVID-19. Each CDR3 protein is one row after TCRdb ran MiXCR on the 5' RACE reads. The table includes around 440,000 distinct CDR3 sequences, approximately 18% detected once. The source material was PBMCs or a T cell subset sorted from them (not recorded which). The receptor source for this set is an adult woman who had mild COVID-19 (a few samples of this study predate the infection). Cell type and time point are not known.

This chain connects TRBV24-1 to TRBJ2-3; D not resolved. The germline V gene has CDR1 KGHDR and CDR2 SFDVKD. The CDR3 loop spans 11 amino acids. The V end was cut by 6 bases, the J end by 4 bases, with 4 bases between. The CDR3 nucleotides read TGTGCCACCAGTCTCGCAGATACGCAGTATTTT. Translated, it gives CATSLADTQYF.

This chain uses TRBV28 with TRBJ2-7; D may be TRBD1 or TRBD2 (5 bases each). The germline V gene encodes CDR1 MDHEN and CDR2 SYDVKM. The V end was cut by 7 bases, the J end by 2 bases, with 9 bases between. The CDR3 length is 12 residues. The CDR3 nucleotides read TGTGCCAGCATGGGGGTTACCTACGAGCAGTACTTC. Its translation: CASMGVTYEQYF.

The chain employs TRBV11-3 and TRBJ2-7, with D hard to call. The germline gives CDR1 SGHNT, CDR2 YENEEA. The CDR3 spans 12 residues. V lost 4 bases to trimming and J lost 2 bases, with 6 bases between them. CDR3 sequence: CASSSMPYEQYF. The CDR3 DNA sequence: TGTGCCAGCAGCTCCATGCCCTACGAGCAGTACTTC.

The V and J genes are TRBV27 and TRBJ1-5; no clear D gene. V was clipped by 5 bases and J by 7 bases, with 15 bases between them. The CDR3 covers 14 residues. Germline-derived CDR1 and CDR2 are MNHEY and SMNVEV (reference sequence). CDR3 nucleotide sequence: TGTGCCAGCAGTCCTAAAGGGCGGAACCAGCCCCAGCATTTT. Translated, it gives CASSPKGRNQPQHF.

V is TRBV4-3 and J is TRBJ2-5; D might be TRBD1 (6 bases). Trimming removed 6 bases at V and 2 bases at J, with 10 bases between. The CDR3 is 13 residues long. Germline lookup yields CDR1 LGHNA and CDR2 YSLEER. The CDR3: CASSIRGQETQYF. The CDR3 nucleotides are TGCGCCAGCAGTATAAGGGGGCAAGAGACCCAGTACTTC.

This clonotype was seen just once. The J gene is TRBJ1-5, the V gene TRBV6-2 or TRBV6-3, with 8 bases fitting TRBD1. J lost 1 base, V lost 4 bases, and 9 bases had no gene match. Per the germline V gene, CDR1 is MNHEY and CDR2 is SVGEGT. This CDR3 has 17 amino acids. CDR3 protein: CASSFLRTGRSNQPQHF. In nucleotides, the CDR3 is TGTGCCAGCAGTTTCCTCCGGACAGGGCGAAGCAATCAGCCCCAGCATTTT.